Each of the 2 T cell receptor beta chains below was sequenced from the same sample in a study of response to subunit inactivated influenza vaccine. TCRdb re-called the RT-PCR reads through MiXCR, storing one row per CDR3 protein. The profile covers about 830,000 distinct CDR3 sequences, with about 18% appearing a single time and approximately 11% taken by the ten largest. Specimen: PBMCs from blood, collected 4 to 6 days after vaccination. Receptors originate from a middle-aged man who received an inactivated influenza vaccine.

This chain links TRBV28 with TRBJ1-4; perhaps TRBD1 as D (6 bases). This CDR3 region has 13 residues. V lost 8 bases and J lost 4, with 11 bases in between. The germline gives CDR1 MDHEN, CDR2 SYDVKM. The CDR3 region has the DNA TGTGCCAGCCTGGACAGAGATAATGAAAAACTGTTTTTT. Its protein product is CASLDRDNEKLFF.

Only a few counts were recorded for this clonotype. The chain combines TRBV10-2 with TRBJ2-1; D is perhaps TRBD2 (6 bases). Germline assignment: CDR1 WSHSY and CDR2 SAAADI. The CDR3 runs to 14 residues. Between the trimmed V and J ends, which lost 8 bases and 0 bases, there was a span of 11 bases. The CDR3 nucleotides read TGCGCCAGCGGGGGGAGAAACTCCTACAATGAGCAGTTCTTC. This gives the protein CASGGRNSYNEQFF.